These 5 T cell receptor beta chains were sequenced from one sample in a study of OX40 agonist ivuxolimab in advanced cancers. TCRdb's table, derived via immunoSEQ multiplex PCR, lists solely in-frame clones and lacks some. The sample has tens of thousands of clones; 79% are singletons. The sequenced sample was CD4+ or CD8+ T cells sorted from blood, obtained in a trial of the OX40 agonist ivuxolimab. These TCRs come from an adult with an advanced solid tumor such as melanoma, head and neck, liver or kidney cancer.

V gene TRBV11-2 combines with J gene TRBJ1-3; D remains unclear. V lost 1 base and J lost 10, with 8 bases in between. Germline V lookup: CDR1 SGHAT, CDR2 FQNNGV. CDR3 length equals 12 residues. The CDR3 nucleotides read TGTGCCAGCAGCTTAGGAAGGTCGACCATATATTTT. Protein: CASSLGRSTIYF.

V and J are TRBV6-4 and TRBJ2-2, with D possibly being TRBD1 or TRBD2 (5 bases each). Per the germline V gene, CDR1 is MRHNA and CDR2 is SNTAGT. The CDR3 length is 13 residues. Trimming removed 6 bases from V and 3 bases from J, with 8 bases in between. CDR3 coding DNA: TGTGCCAGCAGCGGGGCGGACACCGGGGAGCTGTTTTTT. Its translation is CASSGADTGELFF.

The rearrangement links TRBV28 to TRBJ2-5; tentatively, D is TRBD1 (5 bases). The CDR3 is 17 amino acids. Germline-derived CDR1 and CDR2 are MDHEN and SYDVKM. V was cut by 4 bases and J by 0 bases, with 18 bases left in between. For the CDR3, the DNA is TGTGCCAGCAGTTCCATATCGGACAATTGGTACCAAGAGACCCAGTACTTC. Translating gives CASSSISDNWYQETQYF.

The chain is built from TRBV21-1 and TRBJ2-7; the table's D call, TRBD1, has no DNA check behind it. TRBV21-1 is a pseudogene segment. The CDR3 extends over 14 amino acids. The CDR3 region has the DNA TGTGCCAGCAGCAGGGACAAGAGCTCCTACGAGCAGTACTTC. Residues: CASSRDKSSYEQYF.

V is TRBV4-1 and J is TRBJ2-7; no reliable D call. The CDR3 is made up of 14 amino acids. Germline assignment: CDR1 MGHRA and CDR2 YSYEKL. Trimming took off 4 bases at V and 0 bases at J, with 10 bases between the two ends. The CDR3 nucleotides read TGCGCCAGCAGCCCGACATCGAGCTCCTACGAGCAGTACTTC. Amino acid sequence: CASSPTSSSYEQYF.